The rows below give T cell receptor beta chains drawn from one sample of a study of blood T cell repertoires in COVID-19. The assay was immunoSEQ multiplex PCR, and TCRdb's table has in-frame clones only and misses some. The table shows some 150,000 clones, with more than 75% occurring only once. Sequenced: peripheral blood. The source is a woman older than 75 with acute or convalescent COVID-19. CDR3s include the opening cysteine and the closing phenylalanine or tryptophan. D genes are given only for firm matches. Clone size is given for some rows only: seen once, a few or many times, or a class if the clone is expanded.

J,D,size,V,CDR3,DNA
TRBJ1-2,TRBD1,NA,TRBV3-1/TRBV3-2,CASSQEDRGAGYTF,TGTGCCAGCAGCCAAGAGGACAGGGGAGCGGGCTACACCTTC
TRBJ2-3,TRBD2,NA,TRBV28,CASNILAGYTDTQYF,TGTGCCAGCAATATCCTAGCGGGCTACACAGATACGCAGTATTTT
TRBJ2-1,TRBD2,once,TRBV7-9,CASSPPGGGYNEQFF,TGTGCCAGCAGCCCCCCAGGCGGGGGCTACAATGAGCAGTTCTTC
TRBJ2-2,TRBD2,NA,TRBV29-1,CSVEEPGGTNTGELFF,TGCAGCGTTGAAGAACCGGGGGGGACGAACACCGGGGAGCTGTTTTTT
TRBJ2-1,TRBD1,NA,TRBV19,CASSIFGRGNEQFF,TGTGCCAGTAGTATATTCGGCAGGGGGAATGAGCAGTTCTTC
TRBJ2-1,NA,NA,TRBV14,CASSQGREVVYNEQFF,TGTGCCAGCAGCCAAGGTCGTGAGGTCGTCTACAATGAGCAGTTCTTC
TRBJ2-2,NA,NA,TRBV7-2,CASSFRDSNTGELFF,TGTGCCAGCAGCTTCCGGGACTCGAACACCGGGGAGCTGTTTTTT
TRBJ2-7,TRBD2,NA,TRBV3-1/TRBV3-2,CASSRTSGSYEQYF,TGTGCCAGCAGTAGGACTAGCGGGAGCTACGAGCAGTACTTC
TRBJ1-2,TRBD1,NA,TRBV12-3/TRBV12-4,CASSRGTGGRYTF,TGTGCCAGCAGTAGAGGGACAGGGGGGAGGTACACCTTC
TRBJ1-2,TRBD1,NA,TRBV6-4,CASSSRTGPFRGYTF,TGTGCCAGCAGTAGCCGGACAGGGCCCTTCCGTGGCTACACCTTC
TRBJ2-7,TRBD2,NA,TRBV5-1,CASSRRLAGVREQYF,TGCGCCAGCAGCCGCAGACTAGCGGGAGTACGGGAGCAGTACTTC
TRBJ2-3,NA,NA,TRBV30,CAWEMGGTDTQYF,TGTGCCTGGGAAATGGGGGGAACAGATACGCAGTATTTT
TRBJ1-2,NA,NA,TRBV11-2,CASSSNRRDGNGYTF,TGTGCCAGCAGCTCCAACCGACGGGATGGGAATGGCTACACCTTC
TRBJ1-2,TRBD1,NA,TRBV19,CASSRQGSNYGYTF,TGTGCCAGTAGTAGACAGGGGTCAAACTATGGCTACACCTTC
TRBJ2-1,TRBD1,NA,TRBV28,CASSLGTGTIEQFF,TGTGCCAGCAGTTTAGGGACAGGGACTATTGAGCAGTTCTTC
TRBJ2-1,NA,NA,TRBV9,CASSVFFGSNEQFF,TGTGCCAGCAGCGTATTTTTCGGGTCTAATGAGCAGTTCTTC
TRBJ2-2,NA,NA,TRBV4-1,CASSLLLPGELFF,TGCGCCAGCAGCCTCCTTCTTCCCGGGGAGCTGTTTTTT
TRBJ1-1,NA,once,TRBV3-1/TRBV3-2,CASSQDLWSLETTGPNTEAFF,TGTGCCAGCAGCCAAGATCTATGGTCCCTCGAAACCACAGGGCCGAACACTGAAGCTTTCTTT
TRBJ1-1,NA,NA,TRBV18,CASSPTYGNTEAFF,TGTGCCAGCTCACCAACTTACGGTAACACTGAAGCTTTCTTT
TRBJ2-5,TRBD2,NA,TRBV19,CASSPPGLAGETQYF,TGTGCCAGTAGTCCCCCGGGACTAGCGGGAGAGACCCAGTACTTC
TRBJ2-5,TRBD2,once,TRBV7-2,CASSPRTSRGETQYF,TGTGCCAGCAGCCCACGGACTAGTCGGGGAGAGACCCAGTACTTC
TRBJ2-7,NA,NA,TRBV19,CASSVQVVPYEQYF,TGTGCCAGTAGTGTACAGGTGGTACCCTACGAGCAGTACTTC
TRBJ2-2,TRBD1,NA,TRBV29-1,CSGRQGRTGELFF,TGCAGCGGCCGACAGGGGAGGACCGGGGAGCTGTTTTTT
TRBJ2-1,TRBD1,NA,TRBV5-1,CASSLTGQGHNEQFF,TGCGCCAGCAGCTTAACGGGACAGGGCCACAATGAGCAGTTCTTC
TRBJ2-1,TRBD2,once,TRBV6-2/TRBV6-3,CASSRGLAGGLSYNEQFF,TGTGCCAGCAGCCGGGGACTAGCGGGGGGACTCTCCTACAATGAGCAGTTCTTC
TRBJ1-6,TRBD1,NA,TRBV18,CASSPLGQGDSPLHF,TGTGCCAGCTCACCCTTGGGGCAGGGGGACTCACCCCTCCACTTT
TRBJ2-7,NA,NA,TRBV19,CASSIGTDSYEQYF,TGTGCCAGTAGTATAGGTACAGACTCCTACGAGCAGTACTTC
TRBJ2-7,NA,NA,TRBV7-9,CASSTLTGGQHEQYF,TGTGCCAGCAGCACTCTCACGGGAGGACAGCACGAGCAGTACTTC
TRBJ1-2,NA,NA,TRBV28,CASRSQAGGYTF,TGTGCCAGCAGGAGCCAAGCGGGGGGCTACACCTTC
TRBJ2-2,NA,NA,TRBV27,CASSFTVGGPGELFF,TGTGCCAGCAGTTTTACCGTGGGGGGACCGGGGGAGCTGTTTTTT
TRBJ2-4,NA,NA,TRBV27,CASSLSSGQPKNIQYF,TGTGCCAGCAGTTTATCATCAGGGCAACCTAAAAACATTCAGTACTTC
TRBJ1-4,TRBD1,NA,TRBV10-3,CAIKGQAEKLFF,TGTGCCATCAAGGGACAGGCTGAAAAACTGTTTTTT
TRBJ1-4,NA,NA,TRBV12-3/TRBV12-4,CASSLAPGKLFF,TGTGCCAGCAGTTTAGCGCCAGGGAAACTGTTTTTT
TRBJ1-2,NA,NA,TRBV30,CAWSVSTGVGGYTF,TGTGCCTGGAGTGTTTCCACGGGGGTAGGTGGCTACACCTTC
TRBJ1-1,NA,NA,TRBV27,CASKRQGSTEAFF,TGTGCCAGCAAGCGGCAAGGAAGCACTGAAGCTTTCTTT
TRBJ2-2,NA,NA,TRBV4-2,CASSQDSARAGELFF,TGTGCCAGCAGCCAAGATTCGGCCAGGGCCGGGGAGCTGTTTTTT
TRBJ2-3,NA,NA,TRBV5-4,CASSLVLGVGDTQYF,TGTGCCAGCAGCTTGGTCCTAGGGGTAGGAGATACGCAGTATTTT
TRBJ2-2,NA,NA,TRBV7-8,CASSPRRLNTGELFF,TGTGCCAGCAGCCCGCGACGACTGAACACCGGGGAGCTGTTTTTT
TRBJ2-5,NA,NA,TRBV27,CASKKAGGGAQYF,TGTGCCAGCAAAAAGGCTGGCGGCGGGGCCCAGTACTTC
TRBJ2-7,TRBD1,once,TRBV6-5,CASRLDRGVGYEQYF,TGTGCCAGCAGGTTGGACAGGGGCGTGGGATACGAGCAGTACTTC
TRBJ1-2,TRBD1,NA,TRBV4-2,CASTRQGDGYTF,TGTGCCAGCACCCGACAGGGGGATGGCTACACCTTC
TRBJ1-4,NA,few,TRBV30,CAWSFNEKLFF,TGTGCCTGGAGCTTTAATGAAAAACTGTTTTTT
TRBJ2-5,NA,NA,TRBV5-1,CASSPESSETQYF,TGCGCCAGCAGCCCCGAGTCCTCTGAGACCCAGTACTTC
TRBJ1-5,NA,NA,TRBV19,CASQRTDNQPQHF,TGTGCCAGCCAAAGGACAGACAATCAGCCCCAGCATTTT
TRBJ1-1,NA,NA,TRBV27,CASSLYGGKSPINKAFF,TGTGCCAGCAGTTTATATGGGGGCAAATCCCCTATTAATAAAGCTTTCTTT
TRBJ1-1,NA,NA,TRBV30,CAWNTGRGTEAFF,TGTGCCTGGAATACGGGGCGGGGAACTGAAGCTTTCTTT
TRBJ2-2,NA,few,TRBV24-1,CATSDLVQTNTGELFF,TGTGCCACCAGTGATTTGGTACAAACGAACACCGGGGAGCTGTTTTTT
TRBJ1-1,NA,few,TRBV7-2,CASSLRQTNTEAFF,TGTGCCAGCAGCTTAAGACAGACGAACACTGAAGCTTTCTTT
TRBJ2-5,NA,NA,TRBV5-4,CASSLPYVGQEETQYF,TGTGCCAGCAGCTTGCCCTATGTGGGCCAGGAAGAGACCCAGTACTTC
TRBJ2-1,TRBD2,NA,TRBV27,CASSYSGGTDNEQFF,TGTGCCAGCAGTTATAGCGGGGGAACGGACAATGAGCAGTTCTTC
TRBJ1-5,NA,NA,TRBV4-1,CASSMGQGNQPQHF,TGCGCCAGCAGCATGGGGCAGGGCAATCAGCCCCAGCATTTT
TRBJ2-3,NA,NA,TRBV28,CASARTGTRSSDTQYF,TGTGCCAGCGCCCGAACCGGGACAAGATCTTCAGATACGCAGTATTTT
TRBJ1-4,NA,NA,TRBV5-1,CASSSWPGGREKLFF,TGCGCCAGCAGCTCCTGGCCTGGGGGCCGTGAAAAACTGTTTTTT
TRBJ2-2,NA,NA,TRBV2,CASSGPGATNTGELFF,TGTGCCAGCAGTGGCCCAGGGGCCACGAACACCGGGGAGCTGTTTTTT